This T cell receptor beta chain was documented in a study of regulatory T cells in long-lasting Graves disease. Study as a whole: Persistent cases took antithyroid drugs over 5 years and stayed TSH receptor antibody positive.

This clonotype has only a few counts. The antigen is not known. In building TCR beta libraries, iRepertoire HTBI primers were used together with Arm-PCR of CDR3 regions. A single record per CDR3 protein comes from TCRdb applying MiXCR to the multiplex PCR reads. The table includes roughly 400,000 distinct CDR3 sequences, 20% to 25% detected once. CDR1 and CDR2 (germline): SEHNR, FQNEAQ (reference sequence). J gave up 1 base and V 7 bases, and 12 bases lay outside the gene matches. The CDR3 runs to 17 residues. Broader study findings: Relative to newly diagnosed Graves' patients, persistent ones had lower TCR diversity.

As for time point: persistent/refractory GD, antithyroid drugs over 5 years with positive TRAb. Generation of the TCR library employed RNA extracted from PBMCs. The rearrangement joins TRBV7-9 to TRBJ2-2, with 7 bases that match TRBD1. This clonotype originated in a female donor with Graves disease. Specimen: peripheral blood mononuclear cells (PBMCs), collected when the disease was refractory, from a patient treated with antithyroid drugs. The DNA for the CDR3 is TGTGCCAGCATCACGTCGGGACAGAAAATGAACACCGGGGAGCTGTTTTTT. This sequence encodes CASITSGQKMNTGELFF. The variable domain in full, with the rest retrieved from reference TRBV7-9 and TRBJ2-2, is DTGVSQNPRHKITKRGQNVTFRCDPISEHNRLYWYRQTLGQGPEFLTYFQNEAQLEKSRLLSDRFSAERPKGSFSTLEIQRTEQGDSAMYLCASITSGQKMNTGELFFGEGSRLTVL.